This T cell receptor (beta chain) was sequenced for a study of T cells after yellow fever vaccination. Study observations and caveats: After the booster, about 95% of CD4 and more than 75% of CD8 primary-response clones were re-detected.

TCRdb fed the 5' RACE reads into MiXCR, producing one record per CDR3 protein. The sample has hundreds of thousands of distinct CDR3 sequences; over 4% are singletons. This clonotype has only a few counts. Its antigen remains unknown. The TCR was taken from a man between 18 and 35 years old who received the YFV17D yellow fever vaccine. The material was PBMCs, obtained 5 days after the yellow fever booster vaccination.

In nucleotides, the CDR3 is TGTGCCAGCAGCCAATCGAAACAGGGCAGCTCTAACTATGGCTACACCTTC. Its protein is CASSQSKQGSSNYGYTF. V and J are TRBV14 and TRBJ1-2; D might be TRBD1 (6 bases). The CDR3 is made up of 17 amino acids. V dropped 2 bases and J dropped 0 bases, with 16 bases sitting between them. Germline V gene data show CDR1 as SGHDN and CDR2 as FVKESK.